The entry below describes one TCR beta chain. In this sample, this clonotype turned up many times. What this receptor recognizes is not known. Base qualities are missing; no much larger clone stands one base away. These data come from a study of Graves' ophthalmopathy and Graves' hyperthyroidism listed by TCRdb under 2018. The study in broad terms: Peripheral blood was collected at initial diagnosis, before any treatment. To tell Graves' ophthalmopathy apart from Graves' hyperthyroidism, and to predict which patients would progress to ophthalmopathy, the study relied on TCR beta repertoire signatures. In total, 135 blood samples were TCR-sequenced: under 45 ophthalmopathy, 80 or so hyperthyroidism and 17 hyperthyroidism-to-ophthalmopathy patients. To explore V-J signatures that separate ophthalmopathy from hyperthyroidism, a discovery set of about a hundred patients was enrolled, consisting of 40 to 45 with ophthalmopathy and about 60 with stable hyperthyroidism. For independent validation, a separate cohort was made up of 18 to 20 hyperthyroidism patients plus 17 patients who later progressed from hyperthyroidism to ophthalmopathy. In roughly 6 hyperthyroidism patients, the T-cell repertoires found in thyroid tissue were compared with those found in blood. Once sampling was done, hyperthyroidism patients were given methimazole at a starting dose of 30 mg daily, while ophthalmopathy patients were given high-dose intravenous methylprednisolone. The 75 to 100 discovery patients were divided at random into training and test sets in a 7:3 ratio.

What the study reported, not specific to this receptor: No statistical method was used to predetermine the sample size, and group allocation was not hidden from the investigators. The 13-signature model separated ophthalmopathy from stable hyperthyroidism with 85% to 90% sensitivity and almost 84% specificity in cross-validation, and 80%/75% in the test set. Among expanded thyroid clonotypes with frequency above 0.001, most also showed up in blood, which suggests that blood repertoires may reflect the thyroid immune response. In validation, the model predicted ophthalmopathy progression with about 70% sensitivity and 72.22% specificity; 12 predicted patients were CT-confirmed with GO in a median of around 6 months.

For repertoire sequencing, TCR beta CDR3 regions were amplified from RNA transcripts. The first round of RT-PCR was done with HTBI primers and the Qiagen OneStep RT-PCR kit, and was followed by a second round of multiplex PCR, then size selection and purification. Sequencing of the libraries was carried out on an Illumina HiSeq2000 in paired-end mode with 100 bp reads. Per the source publication's procedure: SOAPnuke was used to process the reads, removing any read that contained adapters or uncalled bases, had a mean Phred below 15, or lacked an exact match to the constant primer or identifier. COPE v1.2.5 was used to merge the high-quality paired reads. Clonotypes were defined as unique nucleotide sequences and were aligned to IMGT TRB V, D and J references using MiTCR v1.1. The analysis was limited to V-J combinations with a frequency above 0.0001, which together covered 98% to 99.2% of repertoires. A TCR clonal expansion and chaos score per V-J combination was defined as the ratio of F50 clonal expansion to chaos observed in the TCRdist matrix. Welch's t-statistics and random forest were used to narrow the features down to 13 V-J combinations, which were then fed into a naive Bayes classifier. The Morisita-Horn index was used to measure how similar the thyroid and blood repertoires were. In-frame beta chains were kept once TCRdb had trimmed the public reads at Q25 with fastp and called clones with MiXCR. Each CDR3 protein gets just one entry, which takes the most common genes and DNA from the rows behind it. The V and J calls were determined by TCRdb, not by the authors. The table for this sample lists approximately 210,000 distinct CDR3 sequences; 25% to 30% of them were counted only once. 9.1% of the sample comes from the top ten.

Ophthalmopathy patients were characterized by moderately to severely active disease, a Clinical Activity Score of at least 3, a NOSPECS grade of at least 4, and a disease duration under 3 months. Patients with other autoimmune diseases, uncontrolled infections, pregnancy or lactation were excluded. Diagnosis relied on clinical symptoms, serum thyroxine, TRAb, thyroid ultrasound and orbital computed tomography. PBMCs were isolated from around 10 ml of fresh peripheral blood by Ficoll-Paque density gradient centrifugation. Trizol reagent was used to extract the total RNA, and its quality was then checked on an Agilent 2100 Bioanalyzer. CDR1 and CDR2 are drawn from the germline V gene (reference sequence): LNHNV, YYDKDF. V gives up 6 bases and J gives up 4 bases, and the segment between their germline ends measures 15 bases. The CDR3 starts with the cysteine, ends with the phenylalanine, and has 14 residues. Here the CDR3 DNA is all that survives: 42 bases in frame from base 1.

This clonotype was sampled from a man aged 45-60 years with Graves' ophthalmopathy. Donor details come from another sample of the same person, matched by shared clones. Sequenced sample: peripheral blood. The sequence is built from TRBV15 and TRBJ2-5; the D gene is possibly TRBD2, with 5 bases matching. The nucleotides read TGTGCCACCAGTAGACTGCTGAGCGGAGAGACCCAGTACTTC. Its amino acids are CATSRLLSGETQYF.